Following are 29 T cell receptor beta chains from one sample sequenced in a study of control samples from healthy donors and cancer patients. Generated by immunoSEQ multiplex PCR, the TCRdb table keeps only in-frame clones and is missing some. This sample has about 89,000 clones, with roughly 86% found just once. The material sequenced was blood. The receptors shown here come from a man aged 25 to 45 in good health.

This sequence joins TRBV2 and TRBJ2-2, with D perhaps TRBD1 (5 bases). The CDR3 is made up of 12 amino acids. V dropped 5 bases and J dropped 7 bases, with 8 bases sitting between them. CDR1 is SNHLY, CDR2 FYNNEI, per germline. As DNA, the CDR3 is TGTGCCAGCAGTCAAGGGGTCGGGGAGCTGTTTTTT. Translation gives CASSQGVGELFF.

For the CDR3, the DNA is TGTGCCAGCAGTTTGGGACTACCCACCGGGGAGCTGTTTTTT. As protein: CASSLGLPTGELFF. The V gene is TRBV6-5, the J gene TRBJ2-2, with TRBD2 identical over 7 bases. J was trimmed by 4 bases and V by 4 bases; bases with no gene match: 3. The CDR3 contains 14 residues. Germline CDR1 MNHEY, CDR2 SVGAGI.

The gene calls are TRBV5-4 and TRBJ1-3, with D unresolved. V shed 2 bases and J shed 4 bases, with 7 bases lying between them. CDR3 length: 13 amino acids. From germline, CDR1 is SGHNT and CDR2 YYREEE (reference sequence). CDR3 sequence (DNA): TGTGCCAGCAGCTTATCAGCGGGAAACACCATATATTTT. Translation: CASSLSAGNTIYF.

This chain connects TRBV7-2 to TRBJ2-5; 10 nucleotides line up with TRBD2. The CDR3 runs 16 residues. Germline loops: CDR1 SGHTA, CDR2 FQGNSA. V was pared by 3 bases and J by 1 base, with 5 bases of the junction left unmatched. The CDR3 sequence is CASSFSGGPPQETQYF. CDR3 sequence (DNA): TGTGCCAGCAGCTTTAGCGGGGGGCCCCCCCAAGAGACCCAGTACTTC.

Only one count was recorded for this clone. CDR3 DNA sequence: TGTGCCAGCAAGCCGGGGGGGCAAGAGGTCACCGGGGAGCTGTTTTTT. Protein sequence: CASKPGGQEVTGELFF. V and J are TRBV9 and TRBJ2-2; 8 bases map to TRBD2. Losses at the gene ends were 6 bases for V and 4 bases for J; bases not matched to a gene: 11. There are 16 residues in the CDR3. Germline CDR1 SGDLS, CDR2 YYNGEE.

The gene calls are TRBV5-1 and TRBJ2-7, with TRBD2 matching 8 bases. This CDR3 comprises 16 residues. Germline trimming cut 0 bases from V and 0 bases from J; bases unmatched to any gene: 5. From germline, CDR1 is SGHRS and CDR2 YFSETQ. The DNA of the CDR3 is TGCGCCAGCAGCTTGGGGGCGGGGGGCAGCTCCTACGAGCAGTACGTC. Amino acids: CASSLGAGGSSYEQYV.

The rearrangement joins TRBV5-4 to TRBJ1-1, with D perhaps matching TRBD1 (5 bases). Trimming cost V 4 bases and J 0 bases, with 7 bases left between them. Germline V gene data show CDR1 as SGHNT and CDR2 as YYREEE (reference sequence). CDR3 length: 13 amino acids. Here the CDR3 DNA reads TGTGCCAGCAGCGGGGGACTGAACACTGAAGCTTTCTTT. It encodes CASSGGLNTEAFF.

The chain recombines TRBV4-1 with TRBJ2-2; D gene ambiguous. Germline CDR1 is MGHRA and CDR2 is YSYEKL. CDR3 length: 15 residues. Trimming took off 4 bases at V and 1 base at J, with 10 bases between the two ends. This chain's CDR3 is CASSLRPLNTGELFF. CDR3 DNA sequence: TGCGCCAGCAGCCTTCGACCGTTGAACACCGGGGAGCTGTTTTTT.

V gene TRBV9 combines with J gene TRBJ2-1; tentatively, D is TRBD1 or TRBD2 (5 bases each). Looked up from germline, CDR1 is SGDLS and CDR2 is YYNGEE. V lost 2 bases to trimming and J lost 0 bases, with 9 bases between them. This CDR3 has 15 amino acids. DNA for the CDR3: TGTGCCAGCAGCGTGGGGGTCGGCTCCTACAATGAGCAGTTCTTC. Its protein product is CASSVGVGSYNEQFF.

CDR3 nucleotide sequence: TGCGCCAGCAGGCCGCAGGGGAAGAACACTGAAGCTTTCTTT. Residues: CASRPQGKNTEAFF. The chain joins TRBV5-1 to TRBJ1-1, with D possibly matching TRBD1 (6 bases). From germline, CDR1 is SGHRS and CDR2 YFSETQ. Trimming shortened V by 5 bases and J by 1 base, and 12 bases separated the two germline ends. The length of the CDR3 is 14 residues.

The CDR3, as DNA: TGTGCCAGCAGTGAGACGGCGTGGGGGAATCAGCCCCAGCATTTT. Amino acid sequence: CASSETAWGNQPQHF. The chain employs TRBV11-2 and TRBJ1-5; D might be TRBD1 (5 bases). The CDR3 spans 15 residues. V was shortened by 6 bases and J by 4 bases, with 16 bases between the two germline ends. Per the germline V gene, CDR1 is SGHAT and CDR2 is FQNNGV.

V and J are TRBV29-1 and TRBJ1-5, with D hard to call. The CDR3 loop spans 14 amino acids. The germline V gene has CDR1 SQVTM and CDR2 ANQGSEA. V gave up 4 bases and J gave up 3 bases, with 13 bases separating them. The CDR3 reads CSVVVGGNNQPQHF. For the CDR3, the DNA is TGCAGCGTTGTAGTTGGTGGTAACAATCAGCCCCAGCATTTT. The whole variable domain, filled in from reference TRBV29-1 and TRBJ1-5, reads SAVISQKPSRDICQRGTSLTIQCQVDSQVTMMFWYRQQPGQSLTLIATANQGSEATYESGFVIDKFPISRPNLTFSTLTVSNMSPEDSSIYLCSVVVGGNNQPQHFGDGTRLSIL.

This clone appeared many times. The chain is built from TRBV5-4 and TRBJ1-1; 8 bases map to TRBD1. Per germline, CDR1 SGHNT and CDR2 YYREEE (reference sequence). CDR3 length: 15 amino acids. V dropped 0 bases and J dropped 4; count of bases not matched to a gene: 5. The CDR3 region is CASSLVQGAATEAFF. In DNA form, the CDR3 reads TGTGCCAGCAGCTTGGTCCAGGGGGCAGCCACTGAAGCTTTCTTT.

The gene calls are TRBV5-1 and TRBJ1-1, with D uncertain. Trimming cost V 3 bases and J 3 bases, with 12 bases left between them. The CDR3 is 14 residues long. Germline V gives CDR1 SGHRS, CDR2 YFSETQ. The CDR3 region has the DNA TGCGCCAGCAGCTCAAGAGGGAGTGACACTGAAGCTTTCTTT. It is translated as CASSSRGSDTEAFF.

J is TRBJ2-5 and V is TRBV29-1; weak D call: TRBD2 (5 bases). Germline V gene sequence: CDR1 SQVTM, CDR2 ANQGSEA. The V and J ends lost 4 bases and 0 bases respectively, with 12 bases between them. The CDR3 is 14 residues long. CDR3 sequence: CSVVLEGYQETQYF. The CDR3, as DNA: TGCAGCGTTGTACTAGAAGGGTACCAAGAGACCCAGTACTTC.

The chain joins TRBV7-9 to TRBJ2-5; 8 nucleotides agree with TRBD2. Trimming removed 4 bases from V and 3 bases from J; junction bases left unmatched: 10. The CDR3 runs 16 residues. Germline-derived CDR1 and CDR2 are SEHNR and FQNEAQ (reference sequence). CDR3 bases: TGTGCCAGCAGCTACCGGCGGGGGGTTTGGGAAGAGACCCAGTACTTC. It translates to CASSYRRGVWEETQYF.

V is TRBV7-2 and J is TRBJ1-4, with TRBD1 as a possible D gene (5 bases). Germline loops: CDR1 SGHTA, CDR2 FQGNSA. Trimming took off 3 bases at V and 6 bases at J, with 14 bases between the two ends. CDR3 size: 15 residues. CDR3 sequence (DNA): TGTGCCAGCAGCTTTCAGGCGCCGGGGGATGAAAAACTGTTTTTT. This translates into CASSFQAPGDEKLFF.

The V and J genes are TRBV27 and TRBJ2-7; D might be TRBD1 (5 bases). The V end lost 2 bases, the J end lost 6 bases, and 20 bases lay between the germline ends. The CDR3 is made up of 16 amino acids. Germline V gives CDR1 MNHEY, CDR2 SMNVEV (reference sequence). The CDR3 spells CASSLRGVGTFFEQYF. As DNA, the CDR3 is TGTGCCAGCAGTTTAAGGGGCGTGGGCACCTTTTTCGAGCAGTACTTC.

This rearrangement joins TRBV5-1 to TRBJ2-5; D is unclear. This CDR3 contains 11 residues. CDR1 and CDR2 (germline): SGHRS, YFSETQ. Trimming pared 4 bases from V and 2 bases from J, leaving 3 bases between. Written as DNA, the CDR3 is TGCGCCAGCAGCAAACAAGAGACCCAGTACTTC. Translation: CASSKQETQYF.

J is TRBJ2-1 and V is TRBV5-1; 16 nucleotides line up with TRBD2. Germline V lookup: CDR1 SGHRS, CDR2 YFSETQ. This CDR3 contains 15 residues. V shed 4 bases, J shed 14 bases, and the junction held 9 bases outside the gene matches. The CDR3 DNA sequence: TGCGCCAGCAGCATCGGGACTAGCGGGGGGGCCACGGAGTTCTTC. Amino acids: CASSIGTSGGATEFF.

This chain joins TRBV6-5 and TRBJ1-1; TRBD1 is a possible D gene (5 bases). CDR1 and CDR2 from the germline V gene are MNHEY and SVGAGI. The CDR3 spans 13 residues. The ends were cut back, 0 bases at V and 5 bases at J, with 7 bases in the middle. The CDR3 region has the DNA TGTGCCAGCAGTTACTCGAAGGGGACTGAAGCTTTCTTT. Amino acid sequence: CASSYSKGTEAFF.

The chain couples TRBV25-1 to TRBJ2-3; D is perhaps TRBD2 (6 bases). The V gene's germline CDR1 is MGHDK and CDR2 SYGVNS. Trimming shortened V by 6 bases and J by 1 base, and 8 bases separated the two germline ends. This CDR3 has 13 residues. The CDR3 coding sequence is TGTGCCAGCAGGGCTAGCGGCACAGATACGCAGTATTTT. This gives the protein CASRASGTDTQYF.

The CDR3 here is CSDTTRPGDRGFQDQPQHF. Here the CDR3 DNA reads TGCAGCGATACAACACGACCGGGGGACAGGGGATTTCAGGATCAGCCCCAGCATTTT. The V and J genes are TRBV29-1 and TRBJ1-5; TRBD1 matches 10 bases. The trim removed 7 bases at V and 5 bases at J, leaving 23 bases unmatched. The CDR3 runs 19 residues. From germline, CDR1 is SQVTM and CDR2 ANQGSEA. Complete variable domain (other parts from reference TRBV29-1 and TRBJ1-5): SAVISQKPSRDICQRGTSLTIQCQVDSQVTMMFWYRQQPGQSLTLIATANQGSEATYESGFVIDKFPISRPNLTFSTLTVSNMSPEDSSIYLCSDTTRPGDRGFQDQPQHFGDGTRLSIL.

The chain has TRBV6-5 and TRBJ2-2; D unclear. V was shortened by 2 bases and J by 0 bases, with 4 bases between the two germline ends. Germline lookup yields CDR1 MNHEY and CDR2 SVGAGI. This CDR3 has 14 residues. The CDR3 loop is CASSYHTNTGELFF. In DNA, the CDR3 is TGTGCCAGCAGTTACCACACGAACACCGGGGAGCTGTTTTTT.

In DNA, the CDR3 is TGTGCCAGTAGTATCCCGAACACTGAAGCTTTCTTT. It specifies CASSIPNTEAFF. The V gene is TRBV19, the J gene TRBJ1-1; D unclear. With 3 bases removed from V and 1 base from J, the gap between germline ends came to 3 bases. The germline V gene has CDR1 LNHDA and CDR2 SQIVND (reference sequence). The CDR3 is 12 amino acids.

The chain uses TRBV3-1 (or the pseudogene TRBV3-2) and TRBJ2-7, with 9 bases that match TRBD2. This CDR3 contains 15 residues. Germline trimming cut 2 bases from V and 4 bases from J; bases unmatched to any gene: 6. Germline CDR1 LGHDT, CDR2 YNNKEL (reference sequence). The CDR3 nucleotides read TGTGCCAGCAGCCAAATGGCTAGCGGGGAATACGAGCAGTACTTC. Residues: CASSQMASGEYEQYF.

The CDR3 DNA reads TGTGCCACCAGCGGAGGGGCAGGCGGAAACACCATATATTTT. The encoded protein is CATSGGAGGNTIYF. The chain couples TRBV24-1 to TRBJ1-3, with D possibly matching TRBD1 (5 bases). The ends were cut back, 7 bases at V and 4 bases at J, with 13 bases in the middle. The CDR3 totals 14 residues. In germline, CDR1 is KGHDR, CDR2 SFDVKD.

This clone has a handful of counts. This sequence joins TRBV9 and TRBJ1-3; no clear D. The CDR3 is 13 amino acids. V dropped 0 bases and J dropped 4 bases, with 5 bases sitting between them. Germline CDR1 is SGDLS and CDR2 is YYNGEE. The CDR3 DNA is TGTGCCAGCAGCGTAGAAGCAGGAAACACCATATATTTT. Amino acid sequence: CASSVEAGNTIYF.

V usage is TRBV5-1 and J usage is TRBJ1-5; D is unclear. Between the trimmed V and J ends, which lost 6 bases and 2 bases, there was a span of 15 bases. The CDR3 is 15 amino acids. Per the germline V gene, CDR1 is SGHRS and CDR2 is YFSETQ. This chain's CDR3 is CASTVRGRGNQPQHF. CDR3 bases: TGCGCCAGCACTGTCCGAGGGCGCGGCAATCAGCCCCAGCATTTT.